This TCR beta chain was sequenced during a study of blood T cell repertoires in COVID-19. Study-wide background: COVID-19 samples, acute and convalescent, were from the United States, Italy and Spain. Sources were T cells, B-cell-depleted T cells, or PBMCs; the material itself was cDNA or gDNA.

Trimming took 4 bases from V and 7 from J, leaving 18 bases between them. The CDR3 sequence is 15 residues long. Germline CDR1 and CDR2: SGHNT and YYREEE (reference sequence). In the original workflow: Cell counts per sample came from amplifying reference gene primers. The assay was immunoSEQ multiplex PCR, and TCRdb's table has in-frame clones only and misses some. V, J and clone size derive from that table, while D and trimming were established from the DNA sequence. The sample records around 260,000 clones, roughly 84% being singletons. Patients from Seattle were sampled longitudinally, starting during active infection.

This chain uses TRBV5-4 with TRBJ2-1; D might be TRBD2 (6 bases). The sequencing input was peripheral blood. The TCR was taken from a human donor with COVID-19, enrolled during active disease. The donor label of this sample is uncertain. The CDR3 DNA follows: TGTGCCAGCAGCCGCCGGGACTCCGGATCGAATGAGCAGTTCTTC. This sequence encodes CASSRRDSGSNEQFF.